What follows is one T cell receptor (beta chain) and its context. Under the authors' procedure: Reference gene primer amplification in the assay estimated nucleated cell counts. Sequencing used immunoSEQ multiplex PCR; TCRdb keeps in-frame clones, though not all of them. The V and J calls and the clone size are those of that table, but D and trimming were determined from the DNA. The top ten clones hold around 4.7% of a sample with 120,000 or so clones, roughly 85% of them seen once. This sample was taken from a study of blood T cell repertoires in COVID-19. As for the study in general: The samples span acute and convalescent COVID-19 from the United States, Italy and Spain. PBMCs, B-cell-depleted T cells, or T cells provided the cDNA or gDNA that made up the material.

The CDR3 length is 15 residues. Germline-derived CDR1 and CDR2 are MGHRA and YSYEKL. Between the trimmed V and J ends, which lost 4 bases and 5 bases, there was a span of 15 bases. V and J are TRBV4-1 and TRBJ1-5; D call uncertain. Sequenced material: peripheral blood. This TCR was recovered from a man in his forties with acute or convalescent COVID-19. The CDR3 protein is CASSPYGLYDQPQHF. The CDR3, as DNA: TGCGCCAGCAGCCCATACGGACTCTATGATCAGCCCCAGCATTTT.